This T cell receptor beta chain was obtained from a study of read filtering for tumor transcriptome and immune sequencing. The wider study: RNA-seq yielded only about 75 to 1273 TCR reads, IR-seq about 4.05 to 11 million. Study findings and constraints: IR-seq captured clonotypes deeper and more reliably than RNA-seq. Correlation between methods rose after single-read clonotypes were removed. Approximately 82% of IR-seq clonotypes had a single read, yet these held approximately 4% of reads.

Many counts were recorded for this clonotype. What it recognizes is unknown. Molecular barcoded adaptors covering alpha/delta and beta/gamma chains were used on roughly 400 ng RNA. TCRdb reprocessed the reads via MiXCR and lists one record per CDR3 protein. The repertoire holds over 40,000 distinct CDR3 sequences, with less than 15% as singletons. What was sequenced was a population of CD138-negative cells sorted from bone marrow. The TCR sequence derives from a donor at least 40 years old with multiple myeloma.

This chain's CDR3 is CASGHEAGELFF. The DNA of the CDR3 is TGTGCTAGTGGCCACGAGGCCGGGGAGCTGTTTTTT. The rearrangement joins TRBV12-5 to TRBJ2-2; D unresolved. The CDR3 contains 12 residues. CDR1 and CDR2 from the germline V gene are LGHNT and FRNRAP. Trimming took 6 bases from V and 6 from J, leaving 8 bases between them.